The subject of this entry is one T cell receptor beta chain. This sample was taken from a study of cytomegalovirus exposure and HLA in healthy donors. There are 14 residues in the CDR3. Per the germline V gene, CDR1 is SEHNR and CDR2 is FQNEAQ (reference sequence). Trimming cost V 5 bases and J 1 base, with 11 bases left between them. Generated by immunoSEQ multiplex PCR, the TCRdb table keeps only in-frame clones and is missing some. The profile covers approximately 120,000 clones, with about 88% appearing a single time and approximately 2% taken by the ten largest. This sequence was found in a woman aged 18-29 years in good health and CMV-seronegative. The chain links TRBV7-9 to TRBJ2-5, with TRBD1 as a possible D gene (5 bases). Material for sequencing was PBMCs. DNA for the CDR3: TGTGCCAGCAGCGACGACAGAATCCAAGAGACCCAGTACTTC. Encoded protein: CASSDDRIQETQYF.